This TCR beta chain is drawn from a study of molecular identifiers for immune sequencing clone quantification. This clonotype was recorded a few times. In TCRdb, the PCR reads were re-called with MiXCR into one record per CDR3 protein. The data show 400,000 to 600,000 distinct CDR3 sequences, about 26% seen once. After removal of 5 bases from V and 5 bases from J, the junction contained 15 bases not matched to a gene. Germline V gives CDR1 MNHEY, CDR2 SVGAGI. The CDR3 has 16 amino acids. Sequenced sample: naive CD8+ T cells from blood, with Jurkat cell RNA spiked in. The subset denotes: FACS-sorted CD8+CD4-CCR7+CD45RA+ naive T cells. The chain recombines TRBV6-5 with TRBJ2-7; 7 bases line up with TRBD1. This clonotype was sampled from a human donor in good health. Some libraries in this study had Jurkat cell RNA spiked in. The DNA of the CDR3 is TGTGCCAGCAGTCTAAGACAGGGTGGTATGGGAAACGAGCAGTACTTC. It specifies CASSLRQGGMGNEQYF.